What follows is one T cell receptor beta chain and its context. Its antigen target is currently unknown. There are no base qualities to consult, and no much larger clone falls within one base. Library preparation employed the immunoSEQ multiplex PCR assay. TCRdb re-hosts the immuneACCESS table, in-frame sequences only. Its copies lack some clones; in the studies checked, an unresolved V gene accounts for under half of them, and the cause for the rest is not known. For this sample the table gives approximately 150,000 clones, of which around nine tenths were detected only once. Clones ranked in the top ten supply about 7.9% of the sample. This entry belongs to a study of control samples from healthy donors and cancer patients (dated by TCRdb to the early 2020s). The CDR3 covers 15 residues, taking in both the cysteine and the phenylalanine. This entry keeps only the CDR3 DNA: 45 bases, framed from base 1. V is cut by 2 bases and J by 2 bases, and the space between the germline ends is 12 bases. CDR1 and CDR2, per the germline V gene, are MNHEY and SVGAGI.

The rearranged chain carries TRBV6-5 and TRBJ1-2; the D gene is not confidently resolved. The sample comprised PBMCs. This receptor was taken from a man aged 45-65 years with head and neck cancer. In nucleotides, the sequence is TGTGCCAGCAGTTACGGGCTACCCCGCAACTATGGCTACACCTTC. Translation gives CASSYGLPRNYGYTF.